The 4 T cell receptor beta chains below all came from one sample that was sequenced in a study of control samples from healthy donors and cancer patients. TCRdb keeps only in-frame clones here, not all; method: immunoSEQ multiplex PCR. In the table there are more than 75,000 clones, around 84% of which are singletons. Sequencing was carried out using PBMCs. These receptors were taken from a man aged 70 or older with lung cancer.

Turning to this clone: One end of the junction is discordant with germline, which a read error may explain. Other DNA sequences in the same sample also yield this CDR3. The J gene is TRBJ2-7, the V gene TRBV5-1; 8 nucleotides match TRBD1. CDR1 and CDR2 (germline): SGHRS, YFSETQ. The CDR3 length is 15 residues. The CDR3 DNA is TGCGCCAGCAGCTTGTATAGACAGGGGACCTACGAGCAGTATTTC. Amino acids: CASSLYRQGTYEQYF.

This clone was counted a single time. The genes are TRBV11-2 and TRBJ2-7; D may match TRBD1 or TRBD2 (7 bases each). Trimming pared 5 bases from V and 1 base from J, leaving 12 bases between. The CDR3 extends over 14 amino acids. From germline, CDR1 is SGHAT and CDR2 FQNNGV. The CDR3 loop reads CASSRGDRSYEQYF. The CDR3 DNA sequence: TGTGCCAGCAGCCGGGGGGACAGATCCTACGAGCAGTACTTC.

V gene TRBV7-2 combines with J gene TRBJ2-1; 8 bases map to TRBD2. This CDR3 has 16 residues. The junction had 11 bases not matched to a gene; V was cut back by 8 bases and J by 2 bases. CDR1 and CDR2 (germline): SGHTA, FQGNSA. CDR3 DNA: TGTGCCAGCTCCCGTTCGGGGGGGGGCACCTACAATGAGCAGTTCTTC. Protein product: CASSRSGGGTYNEQFF.

Note on this clone: The sample holds other DNA sequences that translate to the same CDR3. V and J are TRBV3-1 (or the pseudogene TRBV3-2) and TRBJ2-3, with no clear D. The germline CDR1 and CDR2 sequences are LGHDT and YNNKEL (reference sequence). Trimming removed 2 bases from V and 3 bases from J, with 6 bases in between. This CDR3 is 13 amino acids long. The CDR3 sequence: CASSQPGTDTQYF. The CDR3 DNA is TGTGCCAGCAGCCAACCCGGTACAGATACGCAGTATTTT.